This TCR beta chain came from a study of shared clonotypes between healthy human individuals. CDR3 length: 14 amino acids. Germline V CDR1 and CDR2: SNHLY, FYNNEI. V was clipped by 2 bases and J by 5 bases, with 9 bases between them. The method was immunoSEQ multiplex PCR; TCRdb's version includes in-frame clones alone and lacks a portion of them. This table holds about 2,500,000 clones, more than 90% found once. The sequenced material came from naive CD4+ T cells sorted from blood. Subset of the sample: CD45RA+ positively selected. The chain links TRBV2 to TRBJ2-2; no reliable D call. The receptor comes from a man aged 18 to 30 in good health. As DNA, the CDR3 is TGTGCCAGCAGTGAACCCACAGTGACCGGGGAGCTGTTTTTT. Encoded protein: CASSEPTVTGELFF.